This T cell receptor (beta chain) was retrieved from a study of lymphopenia after photon versus proton radiotherapy. The V segment lost 2 bases and the J segment 1 base; nucleotides outside the gene matches: 13. The CDR3 contains 19 residues. Germline V lookup: CDR1 SGHTA, CDR2 FQGTGA. Notes on this clone: Its antigen remains unknown.

This table comes from immunoSEQ multiplex PCR, and its TCRdb copy is limited to in-frame clones, with some not included. In the table there are about 40,000 clones, around 86% of which are singletons. Study-level points and caveats: Survival link was tested only in deceased patients; proton benefit remains a possibility. After the lymphocyte nadir, photon-treated repertoires showed oligoclonal expansion, especially of CD8+ Temra cells. In patients who died, overall survival fell as post-nadir TCR diversity dropped more. Proton therapy kept repertoires fairly stable, unlike photons, which gained effector/memory cells.

The TCR originated in a woman between 70 and 85 years old with pancreatic cancer. The chain combines TRBV7-3 with TRBJ2-5; 10 nucleotides align to TRBD1. The specimen was peripheral blood, collected from a patient treated with proton-based radiotherapy. CDR3 sequence (DNA): TGTGCCAGCAGCTTATTGGGTGTTGGGACAGGGGATCCCCAAGAGACCCAGTACTTC. The encoded protein is CASSLLGVGTGDPQETQYF. The full variable domain, its missing parts supplied by reference TRBV7-3 and TRBJ2-5, is GAGVSQTPSNKVTEKGKYVELRCDPISGHTALYWYRQSLGQGPEFLIYFQGTGAADDSGLPNDRFFAVRPEGSVSTLKIQRTERGDSAVYLCASSLLGVGTGDPQETQYFGPGTRLLVL.